Below are 21 T cell receptor beta chains sequenced from a single sample in a study of T cell clonotyping in hematopoietic cell transplantation. Libraries were prepared by immunoSEQ multiplex PCR; TCRdb keeps only in-frame clonotypes and omits some of them. The sample yields around 8,000 clones, over 85% seen once. The source material was PBMCs, sampled 180 days after allogeneic stem cell transplant. The receptors here all came from a female patient aged 50-59 years who had an allogeneic stem cell transplant from an unrelated donor, so the T cells may come from the graft donor. Some clones in this sample may be carry-over from other donors' samples.

The chain joins TRBV5-6 to TRBJ1-2, with 9 positions matching TRBD1. Losses at the gene ends were 2 bases for V and 5 bases for J; bases not matched to a gene: 13. This CDR3 has 17 amino acids. The germline gives CDR1 SGHDT, CDR2 YYEEEE. The CDR3 region is CASSFARTGVGGYGYTF. In DNA, the CDR3 is TGTGCCAGCAGCTTTGCCCGGACAGGGGTAGGTGGTTATGGCTACACCTTC.

The rearrangement joins TRBV7-9 to TRBJ1-2; TRBD1 might be the D (6 bases). V was clipped by 2 bases and J by 3 bases, with 7 bases between them. CDR3 size: 13 residues. CDR1 SEHNR and CDR2 FQNEAQ come from the germline V gene (reference sequence). The CDR3 loop is CASSLQGYYGYTF. Written as DNA, the CDR3 is TGTGCCAGCAGCTTACAGGGGTACTATGGCTACACCTTC.

The rearrangement joins TRBV30 to TRBJ1-6, with D tentatively TRBD1 (5 bases). The CDR3 spans 14 residues. Trimming cost V 2 bases and J 14 bases, with 19 bases left between them. Germline V lookup: CDR1 GTSNPN, CDR2 SVGIG (reference sequence). The CDR3 loop reads CAWSSSGLLISLHF. CDR3 DNA sequence: TGTGCCTGGAGTTCTTCGGGACTGCTGATTTCCCTCCACTTT.

The V and J genes are TRBV28 and TRBJ2-5; D is perhaps TRBD1 (6 bases). CDR1 and CDR2 (germline): MDHEN, SYDVKM. The CDR3 totals 13 residues. V was clipped by 6 bases and J by 4 bases, with 12 bases between them. In nucleotides, the CDR3 is TGTGCCAGCAGGTTTGAGGGGGTAGAGACCCAGTACTTC. This translates into CASRFEGVETQYF. The full variable domain, with the rest looked up from reference TRBV28 and TRBJ2-5, is DVKVTQSSRYLVKRTGEKVFLECVQDMDHENMFWYRQDPGLGLRLIYFSYDVKMKEKGDIPEGYSVSREKKERFSLILESASTNQTSMYLCASRFEGVETQYFGPGTRLLVL.

This clone was found a few times. This sequence joins TRBV6-5 and TRBJ2-3; tentatively, D is TRBD2 (6 bases). Looked up from germline, CDR1 is MNHEY and CDR2 is SVGAGI. Trimming left V 2 bases short and J 1 base short, with 10 bases between. The CDR3 spans 15 residues. CDR3 region: CASSYGGSGTDTQYF. The CDR3 bases are TGTGCCAGCAGTTACGGAGGGAGCGGCACAGATACGCAGTATTTT.

This sequence joins TRBV5-1 and TRBJ1-2; D gene ambiguous. V lost 4 bases to trimming and J lost 8 bases, with 18 bases between them. The CDR3 spans 14 residues. The germline gives CDR1 SGHRS, CDR2 YFSETQ. CDR3: CASSPRAGAHGYTF. The CDR3 coding sequence is TGCGCCAGCAGCCCCCGAGCAGGTGCGCACGGCTACACCTTC. The variable domain in full, completed from reference TRBV5-1 and TRBJ1-2, reads KAGVTQTPRYLIKTRGQQVTLSCSPISGHRSVSWYQQTPGQGLQFLFEYFSETQRNKGNFPGRFSGRQFSNSRSEMNVSTLELGDSALYLCASSPRAGAHGYTFGSGTRLTVV.

This sequence joins TRBV6-5 and TRBJ1-3, with 8 bases fitting TRBD1. CDR3 length: 15 amino acids. V was pared by 6 bases and J by 3 bases, with 7 bases of the junction left unmatched. Germline V gene lookup returns CDR1 MNHEY and CDR2 SVGAGI. The DNA for the CDR3 is TGTGCCAGCAGCCTCGACAGGGGCAATGGAAACACCATATATTTT. It translates to CASSLDRGNGNTIYF.

The V and J genes are TRBV5-1 and TRBJ1-6, with 8 bases identical to TRBD1. The CDR3 is made up of 17 amino acids. V shed 6 bases and J 8 bases; nucleotides not matched to a gene: 16. CDR1 and CDR2 from the germline V gene are SGHRS and YFSETQ. The CDR3 nucleotides read TGCGCCAGCACCGACCAGCCTTTGGACAGGGTCTATTCACCCCTCCACTTT. Protein: CASTDQPLDRVYSPLHF.

The V call is TRBV5-1, the J call TRBJ1-2, with D perhaps TRBD1 (6 bases). Trimming removed 0 bases from V and 8 bases from J, with 11 bases in between. Germline-derived CDR1 and CDR2 are SGHRS and YFSETQ. The CDR3 consists of 13 residues. The CDR3 coding sequence is TGCGCCAGCAGCTTGGATCAGGGGTGGGGCTACACCTTC. The encoded protein is CASSLDQGWGYTF.

This clone was detected once. V gene TRBV5-1 combines with J gene TRBJ2-5; D is possibly TRBD2 (6 bases). This CDR3 region has 15 residues. Trimming shortened V by 3 bases and J by 2 bases, and 14 bases separated the two germline ends. Per germline, CDR1 SGHRS and CDR2 YFSETQ. The CDR3 bases are TGCGCCAGCAGCTATAACACCGGGGGACAAGAGACCCAGTACTTC. Protein sequence: CASSYNTGGQETQYF.

The chain employs TRBV19 and TRBJ1-4, with D possibly being TRBD1 (5 bases). CDR1 is LNHDA and CDR2 is SQIVND in the germline V gene (reference sequence). Trimming took off 7 bases at V and 4 bases at J, with 13 bases between the two ends. CDR3 length: 14 residues. Here the CDR3 reads CASTGGDSNEKLFF. The CDR3 coding sequence is TGTGCCAGTACAGGAGGAGACAGTAATGAAAAACTGTTTTTT.

The CDR3 DNA is TGTGCCAGCAGCTTAGGAGGGGACAAAAACATTCAGTACTTC. Its translation is CASSLGGDKNIQYF. The chain employs TRBV13 and TRBJ2-4; tentatively, D is TRBD1 (5 bases). V gave up 0 bases and J gave up 3 bases, with 6 bases separating them. The germline CDR1 and CDR2 sequences are PRHDT and FYEKMQ (reference sequence). The CDR3 spans 14 residues.

This chain links TRBV19 with TRBJ2-3, with D possibly being TRBD1 or TRBD2 (5 bases each). CDR1 and CDR2 from the germline V gene are LNHDA and SQIVND (reference sequence). The CDR3 covers 16 residues. Trimming cost V 4 bases and J 0 bases, with 14 bases left between them. This CDR3 is CASSSPGRTSTDTQYF. CDR3 nucleotide sequence: TGTGCCAGTAGTAGTCCGGGACGGACTAGCACAGATACGCAGTATTTT.

This chain connects TRBV15 to TRBJ2-1; 10 bases are a match to TRBD2. Germline-derived CDR1 and CDR2 are LNHNV and YYDKDF (reference sequence). J was trimmed by 3 bases and V by 5 bases; bases with no gene match: 4. The CDR3 loop spans 15 amino acids. CDR3 sequence: CATSGKRGGYNEQFF. The DNA of the CDR3 is TGTGCCACCAGCGGTAAGCGGGGGGGCTACAATGAGCAGTTCTTC.

The chain links TRBV6-6 to TRBJ2-2; 9 bases fit TRBD2. Germline V CDR1 and CDR2: MNHNY, SVGAGI (reference sequence). The CDR3 extends over 16 amino acids. After removal of 4 bases from V and 1 base from J, the junction contained 4 bases not matched to a gene. The chain's CDR3 is CASSLLLAGNTGELFF. CDR3 DNA sequence: TGTGCCAGCAGTTTATTACTAGCGGGGAACACCGGGGAGCTGTTTTTT.

The chain recombines TRBV2 with TRBJ1-1; TRBD1 matches 9 bases. Trimming took 6 bases from V and 0 from J; bases not matched to a gene: 8. CDR1 is SNHLY, CDR2 FYNNEI, per germline. The CDR3 runs to 16 residues. CDR3 residues: CASRGGTGPLNTEAFF. The CDR3 region has the DNA TGTGCCAGCAGGGGGGGGACAGGGCCCCTGAACACTGAAGCTTTCTTT.

The gene calls are TRBV6-5 and TRBJ2-3; TRBD2 matches at 9 bases. J gave up 1 base and V 4 bases, and 3 bases lay outside the gene matches. The CDR3 is 15 residues long. Germline CDR1 MNHEY, CDR2 SVGAGI. The CDR3 nucleotides read TGTGCCAGCAGTTTACTAGCGGGCGGCACAGATACGCAGTATTTT. It yields the protein CASSLLAGGTDTQYF.

A single count supports this clone. This rearrangement joins TRBV18 to TRBJ1-1, with D hard to call. The CDR3 totals 14 residues. Trimming removed 0 bases from V and 2 bases from J, with 7 bases in between. Germline assignment: CDR1 KGHSH and CDR2 LQKENI. This CDR3 reads CASSPPSSNTEAFF. The DNA for the CDR3 is TGTGCCAGCTCACCACCTAGTAGCAACACTGAAGCTTTCTTT.

This chain links TRBV7-9 with TRBJ2-7; 10 nucleotides line up with TRBD2. V gave up 5 bases and J gave up 2 bases; unmatched junction bases: 6. This CDR3 is built from 15 residues. Germline lookup yields CDR1 SEHNR and CDR2 FQNEAQ (reference sequence). CDR3 in DNA: TGTGCCAGCAGCCAACTAGCGGGAATAGCCTACGAGCAGTACTTC. This gives the protein CASSQLAGIAYEQYF.

J is TRBJ2-2 and V is TRBV5-4; no reliable D call. CDR3 length: 14 residues. CDR1 is SGHNT, CDR2 YYREEE, per germline (reference sequence). V dropped 7 bases and J dropped 0 bases, with 10 bases sitting between them. CDR3 protein: CASRGPTNTGELFF. The DNA for the CDR3 is TGTGCCAGCCGTGGACCGACGAACACCGGGGAGCTGTTTTTT.

This rearrangement joins TRBV11-2 to TRBJ1-3; TRBD1 matches 8 bases. CDR1 is SGHAT, CDR2 FQNNGV, per germline. The V segment lost 4 bases and the J segment 1 base; nucleotides outside the gene matches: 9. The CDR3 is 17 residues long. The CDR3 DNA reads TGTGCCAGCAGCTCCGTGGGCAGGGGGCCATCTGGAAACACCATATATTTT. Residues: CASSSVGRGPSGNTIYF.